This TCR beta chain was sequenced for a study of CD8 T cells in Susac syndrome. Random hexamers served to reverse transcribe about 0.5 to 1 ug RNA. TCRdb analysed the immunoSEQ multiplex PCR reads with MiXCR anew, one entry per CDR3 protein. The sample records 100,000 to 150,000 distinct CDR3 sequences, over 75% being singletons. This TCR was recovered from a human donor with multiple sclerosis. Input material: CD8+ T cells from PBMCs.

The CDR3, as DNA: TGTGCCAGCAGTTCATTAACGAGGACCGGGCCCGCGTATGGCTACACCTTC. Residues: CASSSLTRTGPAYGYTF. The V call is TRBV27, the J call TRBJ1-2; D uncertain. The length of the CDR3 is 17 residues. From germline, CDR1 is MNHEY and CDR2 SMNVEV (reference sequence). Trimming left V 4 bases short and J 5 bases short, with 23 bases between.